Given below is one TCR beta chain in context. Its antigen is not yet known. It has no much larger one-base neighbor in the sample; base qualities were not kept. The data were obtained in a study of identical twins listed by TCRdb under 2016. At the level of the whole study: TCR alpha and beta repertoires from monozygotic twins, unrelated adults of various ages and cord blood were deep-sequenced to test whether fetal clonotypes persist. To rule out contamination, the twin experiments were replicated at different times with different library preparation protocols. General conclusions and limits of the study: Compared with coincidental sharing between unrelated individuals, an excess of low generation-probability sequences was observed among out-of-frame TCR alpha sequences shared between twins. Zero-insertion analyses could be partly confounded by invariant T cells such as MAIT and iNKT, though diverse VJ usage argued against such confounding for most clonotypes. Abundant cord blood beta clonotypes carried fewer insertions; young adult naive repertoires showed a weaker similar trend, while memory repertoires showed none. In beta out-of-frame sequences, excess twin sharing was weaker, because having fewer shared sequences lowered the signal-to-noise ratio. Because the same donors could not be followed over many years, the conclusions relied on cross-sectional statistical analysis. Out-of-frame TCR alpha sharing in monozygotic twins was systematically underestimated by recombination models, whereas sharing between unrelated individuals was in agreement with the recombination models.

Library construction relied on 5' RACE. Sequencing was carried out with an Illumina HiSeq 2000. Template switching added a universal primer binding site, and the final cDNA carried a unique molecular identifier that allowed TCR cDNA molecules to be counted accurately. Specific primers in the conserved constant-segment region were used to synthesize first-strand cDNA for the TCR alpha and beta chains. To control for contamination, every cDNA library carried two barcodes: a SMART-Mk sample barcode plus Illumina barcodes. TruSeq adapter sequences along with Illumina sample barcodes were introduced in two successive PCR steps. TCR alpha and beta cDNA libraries were sequenced on the Illumina HiSeq platform with custom primers. For the original study's pipeline: MiGEC was used to process raw reads and extract unique molecular identifiers, and MiXCR was used to find CDR3 positions. For each individual, recombination models were inferred using an EM algorithm with the repgenHMM and IGoR tools. Shared clonotype analysis was performed with the tcR package in R, normalizing sharing by the product of cloneset sizes. To study raw recombination without the effects of thymic and clonal selection, out-of-frame nonproductive sequences were analyzed. Using fastp at Q25 and MiXCR, TCRdb reprocessed the public reads and kept productive beta chains. Entries are consolidated by CDR3 protein sequence, retaining the most common genes and DNA. TCRdb's processing, not the study's, gives the V and J calls here. Recorded for this sample are 1.5 million to 2 million distinct CDR3 sequences; more than 30% of them occurred a single time. 0.27% of the sample belongs to the ten largest clones.

Every donor was a healthy Caucasian. This TCR was sampled from a newborn girl in good health. Sequencing was performed on cord blood.

The nucleotide sequence reads TGTGCCAGTGAGTACAATGAGCAGTTCTTC. The encoded protein is CASEYNEQFF. The rearrangement joined TRBV2 to TRBJ2-1, with the D gene uncertain. The trim is 9 bases for V and 4 bases for J, with a gap of 4 bases between the germline ends. Per the germline V gene, SNHLY is the CDR1 and FYNNEI is the CDR2. The CDR3 contains 10 residues, cysteine and phenylalanine counted. Here the CDR3 DNA is all that survives: 30 bases in frame from base 1.